This entry concerns a single T cell receptor beta chain. Its antigen is unknown. Busulfan-fludarabine conditioning, marrow transplant, and cyclophosphamide on days +3 and +4 were administered. CDR1 SGHVS and CDR2 FNYEAQ come from the germline V gene. J lost 2 bases, V lost 0 bases, and 6 bases had no gene match. The CDR3 runs 18 residues. Sequencing used immunoSEQ multiplex PCR; TCRdb keeps in-frame clones, though not all of them. The sample holds over 10,000 clones, and no clone turns up only once. These data originate in a study of T cells after posttransplantation cyclophosphamide. Broader study findings: TRB overlap between skin or GI tissue T cells and blood was limited. After PTCy, TRB diversity resembled that of CNI/methotrexate controls.

Source: PBMCs, taken after allogeneic stem cell transplant with posttransplant cyclophosphamide. The rearrangement uses TRBV7-6 and TRBJ2-1; TRBD2 matches at 11 bases. The TCR sequence derives from a female patient in her forties who received an allogeneic stem cell transplant from an unrelated donor, was CMV-positive, and had acute GVHD only. T cells may partly derive from the graft donor. The CDR3 region has the DNA TGTGCCAGCAGCTTAGCGGGAACTAGCGGGGGAACCTACAATGAGCAGTTCTTC. This translates into CASSLAGTSGGTYNEQFF.